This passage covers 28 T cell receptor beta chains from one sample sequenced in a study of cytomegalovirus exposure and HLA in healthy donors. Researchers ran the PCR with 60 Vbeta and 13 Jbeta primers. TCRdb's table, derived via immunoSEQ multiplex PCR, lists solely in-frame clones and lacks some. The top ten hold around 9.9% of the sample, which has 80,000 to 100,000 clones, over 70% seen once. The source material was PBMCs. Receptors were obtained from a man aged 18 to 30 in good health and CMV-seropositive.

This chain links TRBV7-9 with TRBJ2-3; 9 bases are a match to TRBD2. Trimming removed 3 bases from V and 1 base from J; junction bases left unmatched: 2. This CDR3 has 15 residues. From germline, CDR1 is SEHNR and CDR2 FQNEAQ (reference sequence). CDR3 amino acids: CASSFIAGGTDTQYF. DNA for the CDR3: TGTGCCAGCAGCTTTATAGCGGGGGGCACAGATACGCAGTATTTT.

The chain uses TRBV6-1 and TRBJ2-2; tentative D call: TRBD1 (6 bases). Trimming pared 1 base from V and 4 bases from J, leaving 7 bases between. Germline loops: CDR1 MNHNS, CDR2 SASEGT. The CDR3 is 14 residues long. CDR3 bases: TGTGCCAGCAGTGAAGTCAGGGGCACCGGGGAGCTGTTTTTT. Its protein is CASSEVRGTGELFF.

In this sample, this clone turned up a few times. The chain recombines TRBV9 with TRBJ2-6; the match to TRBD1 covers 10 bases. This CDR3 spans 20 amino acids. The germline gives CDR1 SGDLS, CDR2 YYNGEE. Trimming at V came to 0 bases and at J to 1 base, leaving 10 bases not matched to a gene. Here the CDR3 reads CASSVAWGQGSSSGANVLTF. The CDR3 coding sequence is TGTGCCAGCAGCGTAGCTTGGGGACAGGGGAGTTCTTCTGGGGCCAACGTCCTGACTTTC.

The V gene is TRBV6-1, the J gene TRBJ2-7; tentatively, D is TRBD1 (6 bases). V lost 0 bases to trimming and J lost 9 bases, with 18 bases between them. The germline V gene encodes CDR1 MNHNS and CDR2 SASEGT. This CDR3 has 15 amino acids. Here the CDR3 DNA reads TGTGCCAGCAGTGAAGCGACAGGAGGAAGGGTAACGCAGTACTTC. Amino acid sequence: CASSEATGGRVTQYF.

This chain's CDR3 is CASSVDLRGETDTQYF. The CDR3 DNA reads as TGTGCCAGCAGCGTAGACTTGCGGGGGGAGACAGATACGCAGTATTTT. The chain has TRBV9 and TRBJ2-3; 8 bases are a match to TRBD2. The CDR3 has 16 residues. V trimming: 0 bases; J trimming: 3 bases; junction bases outside the gene matches: 6. Germline CDR1 reads SGDLS; CDR2 reads YYNGEE. Based on the CDR3 plus reference TRBV9 and TRBJ2-3, the full variable domain is DSGVTQTPKHLITATGQRVTLRCSPRSGDLSVYWYQQSLDQGLQFLIQYYNGEERAKGNILERFSAQQFPDLHSELNLSSLELGDSALYFCASSVDLRGETDTQYFGPGTRLTVL.

For the CDR3, the DNA is TGTGCCAGCAGTTACTCGACTAGCGGGGGAAACATTCAGTACTTC. This translates into CASSYSTSGGNIQYF. This chain uses TRBV6-5 with TRBJ2-4; TRBD2 aligns across 12 bases. The CDR3 runs 15 residues. Germline assignment: CDR1 MNHEY and CDR2 SVGAGI. V lost 0 bases, J lost 6 bases, and 0 bases stayed unmatched.

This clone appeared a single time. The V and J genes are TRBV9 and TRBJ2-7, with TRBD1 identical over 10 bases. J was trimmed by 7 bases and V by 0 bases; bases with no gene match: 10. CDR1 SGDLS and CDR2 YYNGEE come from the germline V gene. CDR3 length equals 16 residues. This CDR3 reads CASSVATGGAIYEQYF. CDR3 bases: TGTGCCAGCAGCGTAGCGACAGGGGGCGCGATCTATGAGCAGTACTTC.

The CDR3: CASEGTVQETQYF. Here the CDR3 DNA reads TGTGCCAGCGAGGGGACTGTACAAGAGACCCAGTACTTC. This chain uses TRBV2 with TRBJ2-5; D is possibly TRBD2 (6 bases). V lost 8 bases to trimming and J lost 2 bases, with 12 bases between them. CDR3 length: 13 residues. From germline, CDR1 is SNHLY and CDR2 FYNNEI.

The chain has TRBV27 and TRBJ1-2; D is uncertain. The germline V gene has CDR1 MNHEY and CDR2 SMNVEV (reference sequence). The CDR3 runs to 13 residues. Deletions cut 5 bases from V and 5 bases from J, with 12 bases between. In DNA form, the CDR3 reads TGTGCCAGCAGTCTGTACTCTACTTATGGCTACACCTTC. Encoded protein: CASSLYSTYGYTF.

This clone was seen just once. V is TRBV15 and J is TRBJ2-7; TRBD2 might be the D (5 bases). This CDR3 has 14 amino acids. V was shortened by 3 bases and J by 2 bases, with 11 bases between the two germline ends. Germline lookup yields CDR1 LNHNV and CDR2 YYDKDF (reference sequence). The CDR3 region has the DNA TGTGCCACCAGCAGCCGGACTGGGCCCTACGAGCAGTACTTC. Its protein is CATSSRTGPYEQYF.

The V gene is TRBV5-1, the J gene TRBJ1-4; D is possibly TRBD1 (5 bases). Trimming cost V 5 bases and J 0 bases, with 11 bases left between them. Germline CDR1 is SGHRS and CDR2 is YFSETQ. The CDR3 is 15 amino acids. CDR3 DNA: TGCGCCAGCAGAGGAACGACAGCAACTAATGAAAAACTGTTTTTT. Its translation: CASRGTTATNEKLFF. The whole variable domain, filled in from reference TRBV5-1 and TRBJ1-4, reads KAGVTQTPRYLIKTRGQQVTLSCSPISGHRSVSWYQQTPGQGLQFLFEYFSETQRNKGNFPGRFSGRQFSNSRSEMNVSTLELGDSALYLCASRGTTATNEKLFFGSGTQLSVL.

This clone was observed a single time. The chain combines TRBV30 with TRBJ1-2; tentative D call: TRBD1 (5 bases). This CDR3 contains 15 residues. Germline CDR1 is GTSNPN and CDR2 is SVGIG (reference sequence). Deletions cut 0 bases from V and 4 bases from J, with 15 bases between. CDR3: CAWSVLGGAGYGYTF. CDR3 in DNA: TGTGCCTGGAGTGTACTCGGAGGGGCGGGCTATGGCTACACCTTC.

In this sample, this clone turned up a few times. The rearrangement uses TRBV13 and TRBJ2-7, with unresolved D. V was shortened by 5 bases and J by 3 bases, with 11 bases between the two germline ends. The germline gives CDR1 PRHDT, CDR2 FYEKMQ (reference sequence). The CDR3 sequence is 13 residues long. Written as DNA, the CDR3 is TGTGCCAGCAGCCTAACTTCGGGCTACGAGCAGTACTTC. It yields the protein CASSLTSGYEQYF.

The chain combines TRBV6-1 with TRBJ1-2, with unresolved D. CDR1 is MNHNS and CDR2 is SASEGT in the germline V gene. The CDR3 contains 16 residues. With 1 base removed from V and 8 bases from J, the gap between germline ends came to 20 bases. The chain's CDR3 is CASSEVPEDELWGYTF. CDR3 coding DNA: TGTGCCAGCAGTGAAGTCCCGGAGGACGAACTATGGGGCTACACCTTC.

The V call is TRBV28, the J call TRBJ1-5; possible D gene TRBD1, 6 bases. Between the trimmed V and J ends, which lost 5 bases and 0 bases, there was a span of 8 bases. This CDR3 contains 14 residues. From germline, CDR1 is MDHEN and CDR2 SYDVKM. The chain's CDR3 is CASSPGVSNQPQHF. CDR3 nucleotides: TGTGCCAGCAGTCCAGGGGTTAGCAATCAGCCCCAGCATTTT. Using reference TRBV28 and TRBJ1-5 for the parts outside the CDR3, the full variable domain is DVKVTQSSRYLVKRTGEKVFLECVQDMDHENMFWYRQDPGLGLRLIYFSYDVKMKEKGDIPEGYSVSREKKERFSLILESASTNQTSMYLCASSPGVSNQPQHFGDGTRLSIL.

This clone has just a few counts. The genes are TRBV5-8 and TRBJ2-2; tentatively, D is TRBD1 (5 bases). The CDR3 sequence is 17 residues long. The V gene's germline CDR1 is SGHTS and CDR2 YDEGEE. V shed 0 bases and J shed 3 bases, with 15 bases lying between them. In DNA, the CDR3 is TGTGCCAGCAGCTTGGAGTTTCAGGGAATTGACACCGGGGAGCTGTTTTTT. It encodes CASSLEFQGIDTGELFF.

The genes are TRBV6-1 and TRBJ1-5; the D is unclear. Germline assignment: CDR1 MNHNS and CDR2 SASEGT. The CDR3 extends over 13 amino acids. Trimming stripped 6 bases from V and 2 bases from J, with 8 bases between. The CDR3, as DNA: TGTGCCAGCAGGAGGGAGGGCAATCAGCCCCAGCATTTT. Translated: CASRREGNQPQHF.

CDR3 residues: CAVRGDSFYNEQFF. In DNA, the CDR3 is TGTGCCGTAAGAGGGGACAGCTTCTACAATGAGCAGTTCTTC. The rearrangement joins TRBV25-1 to TRBJ2-1, with TRBD1 matching over 7 bases. The trim removed 11 bases at V and 3 bases at J, leaving 10 bases unmatched. The CDR3 runs to 14 residues. The germline V gene has CDR1 MGHDK and CDR2 SYGVNS.

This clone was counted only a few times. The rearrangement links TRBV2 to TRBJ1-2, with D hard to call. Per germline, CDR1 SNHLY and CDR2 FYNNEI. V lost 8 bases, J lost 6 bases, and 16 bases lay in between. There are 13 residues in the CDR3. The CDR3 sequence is CASGLRRADGYTF. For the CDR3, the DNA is TGTGCCAGCGGGTTGAGGAGGGCGGATGGCTACACCTTC. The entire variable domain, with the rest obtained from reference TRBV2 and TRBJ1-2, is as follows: EPEVTQTPSHQVTQMGQEVILRCVPISNHLYFYWYRQILGQKVEFLVSFYNNEISEKSEIFDDQFSVERPDGSNFTLKIRSTKLEDSAMYFCASGLRRADGYTFGSGTRLTVV.

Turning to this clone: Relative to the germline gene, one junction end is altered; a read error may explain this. Here the CDR3 DNA reads TGTGCCAGCAGCCGGGAGCGCGGGACTGTAGCTTTCTTT. Translation gives CASSRERGTVAFF. This chain connects TRBV5-4 to TRBJ1-1; the D gene is possibly TRBD1 (5 bases). Germline CDR1 reads SGHNT; CDR2 reads YYREEE (reference sequence). The CDR3 loop spans 13 amino acids.

The CDR3 DNA sequence: TGTGCCAGCAGCCTTTCCCCTACTAGCGGGGGGGCGAATGAGCAGTTCTTC. As protein: CASSLSPTSGGANEQFF. This chain uses TRBV7-8 with TRBJ2-1; 13 nucleotides match TRBD2. CDR3 size: 17 residues. Germline assignment: CDR1 SGHVS and CDR2 FQNEAQ. V gave up 5 bases and J gave up 7 bases; unmatched junction bases: 11.

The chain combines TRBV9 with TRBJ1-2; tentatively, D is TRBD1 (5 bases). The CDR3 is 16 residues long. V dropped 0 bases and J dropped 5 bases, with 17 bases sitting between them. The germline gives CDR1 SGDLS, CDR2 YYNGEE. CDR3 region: CASSVDGQGFVYGYTF. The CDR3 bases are TGTGCCAGCAGCGTAGATGGGCAGGGCTTCGTATATGGCTACACCTTC.

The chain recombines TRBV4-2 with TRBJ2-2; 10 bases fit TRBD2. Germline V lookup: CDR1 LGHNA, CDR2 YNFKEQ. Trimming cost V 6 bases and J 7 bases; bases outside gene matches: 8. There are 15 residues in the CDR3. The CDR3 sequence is CASRGSGGAVGELFF. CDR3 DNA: TGTGCCAGCAGAGGGAGCGGGGGGGCTGTCGGGGAGCTGTTTTTT.

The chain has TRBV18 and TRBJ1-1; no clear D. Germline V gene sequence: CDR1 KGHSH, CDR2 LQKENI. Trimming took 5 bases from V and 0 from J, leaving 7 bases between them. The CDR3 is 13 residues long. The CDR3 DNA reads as TGTGCCAGCTCAGAGGACTTGAACACTGAAGCTTTCTTT. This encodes CASSEDLNTEAFF.

The CDR3 loop is CASSFSQGAFNDEQYF. The CDR3 nucleotides are TGTGCCAGCAGCTTCTCGCAGGGGGCTTTCAACGACGAGCAGTACTTC. The rearrangement links TRBV7-9 to TRBJ2-7; 8 bases match TRBD1. V trimming: 3 bases; J trimming: 5 bases; junction bases outside the gene matches: 12. Per germline, CDR1 SEHNR and CDR2 FQNEAQ (reference sequence). This CDR3 is 16 amino acids long. Looking up the rest from reference TRBV7-9 and TRBJ2-7 gives the full variable domain: DTGVSQNPRHKITKRGQNVTFRCDPISEHNRLYWYRQTLGQGPEFLTYFQNEAQLEKSRLLSDRFSAERPKGSFSTLEIQRTEQGDSAMYLCASSFSQGAFNDEQYFGPGTRLTVT.

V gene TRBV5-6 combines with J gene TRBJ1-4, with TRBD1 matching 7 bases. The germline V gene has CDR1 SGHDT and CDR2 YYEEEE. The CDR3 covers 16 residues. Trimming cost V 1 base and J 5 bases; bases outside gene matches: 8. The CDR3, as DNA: TGTGCCAGCAGCTTGTCCAGACAGGGATTAAATGAAAAACTGTTTTTT. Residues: CASSLSRQGLNEKLFF.

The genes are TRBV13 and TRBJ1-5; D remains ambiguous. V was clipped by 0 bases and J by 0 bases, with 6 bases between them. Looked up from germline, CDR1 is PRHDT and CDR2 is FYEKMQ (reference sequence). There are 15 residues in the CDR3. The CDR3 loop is CASSLGQNSNQPQHF. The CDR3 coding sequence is TGTGCCAGCAGCTTAGGGCAGAATAGCAATCAGCCCCAGCATTTT.

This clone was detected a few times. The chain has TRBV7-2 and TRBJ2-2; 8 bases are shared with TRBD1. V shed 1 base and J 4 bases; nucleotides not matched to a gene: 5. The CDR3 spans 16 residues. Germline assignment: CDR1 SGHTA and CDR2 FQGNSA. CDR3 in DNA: TGTGCCAGCAGCTTAGTCGGGGACAGGTCCACCGGGGAGCTGTTTTTT. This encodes CASSLVGDRSTGELFF.